This T cell receptor beta chain was sequenced during a study of lymphopenia after photon versus proton radiotherapy (dated by TCRdb to 2018 to 2020). Regarding the research as a whole: In patients with gastrointestinal tumors who developed high-grade lymphopenia, the study compared the immunological effects of photon radiation therapy with those of proton radiation therapy. A cohort of some 20 patients with gastrointestinal tumors who received either photon or proton therapy and subsequently developed lymphopenia was included. The study aimed to characterize how the two radiation modalities differ in their impact on the immune system.

The paper's findings and limits, for the study overall: The survival association was assessed only in patients who died, and the authors presented better survival with proton therapy as a possibility rather than a demonstrated result. During treatment, patients who received proton therapy stayed relatively stable, whereas patients who received photon therapy lost naive T cells and TCR diversity and gained effector/memory populations. After the lymphocyte count nadir, oligoclonal expansion, especially of CD8+ Temra cells, was observed in photon-treated repertoires, and the drop in diversity was driven by this expansion. Across the cohort, an inverse correlation was found between a larger post-nadir drop in TCR diversity and overall survival time among patients who died.

The CDR3 starts with the cysteine, ends with the phenylalanine, and has 11 residues. The CDR3 DNA has 33 bases and is translated from base 1. According to the germline V gene (reference sequence), CDR1 reads LNHDA and CDR2 reads SQIVND. The germline ends are 10 bases apart after V is trimmed by 7 bases and J by 9 bases. This clone was seen more than once but under ten times. What antigen it recognizes has not been identified. No qualities accompany the bases; no much larger clone lies one base away. To prepare the library, the immunoSEQ multiplex PCR assay was applied. T cell repertoires were profiled by deep sequencing of rearranged TCR beta loci, alongside multiparametric flow cytometry. TCRdb carries this immuneACCESS record with in-frame sequences only. Its versions omit some clonotypes, under half of them owing to an unresolved V gene in the studies checked, with the rest unexplained. The sample table shows fewer than 35,000 clones, and 80% to 90% are seen once. Clones ranked in the top ten supply 6.6% of the sample.

The receptor chain draws on TRBV19 and TRBJ2-1; the D gene is possibly TRBD1 or TRBD2, with 5 bases matching each. The clonotype comes from a woman aged 65 to 85 with pancreatic cancer. Some clones in this sample may be carry-over from other donors' samples. The source material was peripheral blood, sampled from a patient treated with proton-based radiotherapy. CDR3 loop: CASTGAVEQFF. The DNA sequence is given as TGTGCCAGTACCGGGGCAGTTGAGCAGTTCTTC.